Following are 19 T cell receptor beta chains from one sample sequenced in a study of OX40 agonist ivuxolimab in advanced cancers. TCRdb keeps only in-frame clones here, not all; method: immunoSEQ multiplex PCR. The data show about 60,000 clones, approximately 80% seen once. The sequenced sample was CD4+ or CD8+ T cells sorted from blood, obtained in a trial of the OX40 agonist ivuxolimab. These TCRs come from an adult with an advanced solid tumor such as melanoma, head and neck, liver or kidney cancer.

The rearrangement links TRBV6-5 to TRBJ1-1; 10 bases are shared with TRBD1. There are 13 residues in the CDR3. V lost 4 bases, J lost 6 bases, and 2 bases stayed unmatched. The germline V gene encodes CDR1 MNHEY and CDR2 SVGAGI. DNA of the CDR3: TGTGCCAGCAGTTGGGACAGGGGCGCTGAAGCTTTCTTT. It yields the protein CASSWDRGAEAFF.

In its sample, this clone was seen a few times. Different DNA sequences within this sample yield the same CDR3. V and J are TRBV2 and TRBJ2-2; D is ambiguous. CDR1 SNHLY and CDR2 FYNNEI come from the germline V gene. The V and J ends lost 3 bases and 5 bases respectively, with 16 bases between them. CDR3 length equals 16 residues. This CDR3 reads CASSEEQVSFTGELFF. The CDR3 nucleotides are TGTGCCAGCAGTGAGGAGCAGGTGTCGTTTACCGGGGAGCTGTTTTTT.

This chain links TRBV7-3 with TRBJ1-1, with D unresolved. V was trimmed by 0 bases and J by 6 bases, leaving 8 bases between them. The CDR3 loop spans 13 amino acids. Germline assignment: CDR1 SGHTA and CDR2 FQGTGA. CDR3 in amino acids: CASSLTGVSEAFF. The CDR3 nucleotides read TGTGCCAGCAGCTTAACTGGGGTATCTGAAGCTTTCTTT.

The chain is built from TRBV7-6 and TRBJ2-7, with 10 bases matching TRBD2. V trimming: 4 bases; J trimming: 7 bases; junction bases outside the gene matches: 19. The CDR3 consists of 18 residues. CDR1 is SGHVS and CDR2 is FNYEAQ in the germline V gene. CDR3 nucleotide sequence: TGTGCCAGCAGCTCAGGGGGAGCGGGAGGGCGGAGTGGGGAAGAGCAGTACTTC. Its protein is CASSSGGAGGRSGEEQYF. Together with reference TRBV7-6 and TRBJ2-7, the CDR3 gives the full variable domain: GAGVSQSPRYKVTKRGQDVALRCDPISGHVSLYWYRQALGQGPEFLTYFNYEAQQDKSGLPNDRFSAERPEGSISTLTIQRTEQRDSAMYRCASSSGGAGGRSGEEQYFGPGTRLTVT.

The chain recombines TRBV5-1 with TRBJ2-7, with a weak D call TRBD1 (6 bases). The CDR3 is 15 residues long. Trimming shortened V by 2 bases and J by 4 bases, and 16 bases separated the two germline ends. CDR1 and CDR2 from the germline V gene are SGHRS and YFSETQ. Written as DNA, the CDR3 is TGCGCCAGCAGCTTCGGGACATCGTGGGAGTACGAGCAGTACTTC. Its translation is CASSFGTSWEYEQYF.

The chain has TRBV7-7 and TRBJ2-5, with 10 bases aligning to TRBD2. Unmatched junction bases numbered 11, after V lost 2 bases and J lost 2 bases. The CDR3 sequence is 18 residues long. Germline-derived CDR1 and CDR2 are SSHAT and FNYEAQ (reference sequence). CDR3 loop: CASSLNPSGGPVQETQYF. In nucleotides, the CDR3 is TGTGCCAGCAGCTTAAATCCTAGCGGGGGTCCCGTTCAAGAGACCCAGTACTTC.

The V call is TRBV7-7, the J call TRBJ1-5, with TRBD1 matching 10 bases. Germline V CDR1 and CDR2: SSHAT, FNYEAQ (reference sequence). There are 20 residues in the CDR3. V dropped 0 bases and J dropped 3; count of bases not matched to a gene: 14. CDR3 DNA sequence: TGTGCCAGCAGCTTAGCGCGTGACAGGGGGCCCACAGCTTCCAATCAGCCCCAGCATTTT. Translation gives CASSLARDRGPTASNQPQHF.

The CDR3 sequence is CASSFGTLRQETQYF. The CDR3 DNA reads as TGTGCCAGCAGCTTCGGGACTTTACGACAAGAGACCCAGTACTTC. This chain links TRBV11-1 with TRBJ2-5, with D possibly being TRBD2 (6 bases). This CDR3 is 15 amino acids long. CDR1 and CDR2 (germline): SGHAT, FQDESV (reference sequence). Trimming cost V 3 bases and J 2 bases, with 13 bases left between them.

The V and J genes are TRBV7-9 and TRBJ2-7, with D tentatively TRBD1 or TRBD2 (5 bases each). This CDR3 spans 15 amino acids. CDR1 and CDR2 from the germline V gene are SEHNR and FQNEAQ (reference sequence). V lost 3 bases and J lost 5, with 17 bases in between. The CDR3 here is CASSFSRGLVDEQYF. The CDR3 coding sequence is TGTGCCAGCAGCTTTTCCCGGGGCCTCGTGGACGAGCAGTACTTC. Combining the CDR3 with reference TRBV7-9 and TRBJ2-7 gives the whole variable domain DTGVSQNPRHKITKRGQNVTFRCDPISEHNRLYWYRQTLGQGPEFLTYFQNEAQLEKSRLLSDRFSAERPKGSFSTLEIQRTEQGDSAMYLCASSFSRGLVDEQYFGPGTRLTVT.

V is TRBV30 and J is TRBJ2-5, with 13 bases fitting TRBD2. CDR1 and CDR2 from the germline V gene are GTSNPN and SVGIG (reference sequence). With 5 bases clipped from V and 4 bases from J, the junction kept 4 bases outside the gene matches. The CDR3 is 14 amino acids. The CDR3 sequence: CAWGLAGVGETQYF. The CDR3 DNA is TGTGCCTGGGGACTAGCGGGAGTGGGAGAGACCCAGTACTTC.

The gene calls are TRBV15 and TRBJ2-7; D is possibly TRBD1 (5 bases). From germline, CDR1 is LNHNV and CDR2 YYDKDF (reference sequence). CDR3 size: 17 residues. The ends were cut back, 4 bases at V and 2 bases at J, with 21 bases in the middle. The DNA for the CDR3 is TGTGCCACCAGCATCGGTAGGGGCAGGACCGACACCTACGAGCAGTACTTC. It is translated as CATSIGRGRTDTYEQYF.

The chain's CDR3 is CATSSPGQGLHEQYF. The CDR3 DNA follows: TGTGCCACCAGCAGCCCGGGGCAGGGGCTCCACGAGCAGTACTTC. The V and J genes are TRBV15 and TRBJ2-7; weak D call: TRBD1 (6 bases). Germline CDR1 is LNHNV and CDR2 is YYDKDF (reference sequence). V was shortened by 3 bases and J by 5 bases, with 17 bases between the two germline ends. CDR3 length: 15 residues.

The rearrangement joins TRBV10-1 to TRBJ2-3, with a weak D call TRBD1 (5 bases). The germline V gene has CDR1 WNHNN and CDR2 SYGVQD (reference sequence). The V end was cut by 5 bases, the J end by 2 bases, with 14 bases between. This CDR3 region has 15 residues. The CDR3 nucleotides are TGCGCCAGCAGTAAGGGGTTTGGGGACACAGATACGCAGTATTTT. Residues: CASSKGFGDTDTQYF.

The DNA for the CDR3 is TGTGCCAGCAAAAGAGGGGAGACCCAGTACTTC. The encoded protein is CASKRGETQYF. The rearrangement uses TRBV2 and TRBJ2-5; D might be TRBD2 (5 bases). Germline loops: CDR1 SNHLY, CDR2 FYNNEI. This CDR3 comprises 11 residues. V lost 7 bases to trimming and J lost 5 bases, with 8 bases between them.

The chain employs TRBV5-1 and TRBJ2-1; D is possibly TRBD1 or TRBD2 (6 bases each). V was pared by 0 bases and J by 10 bases, with 17 bases between. This CDR3 is 15 amino acids long. CDR1 and CDR2 from the germline V gene are SGHRS and YFSETQ. DNA of the CDR3: TGCGCCAGCAGCTTGGAAAACAGGGACTTGGGCGAGCAGTTCTTC. This gives the protein CASSLENRDLGEQFF.

V is TRBV10-3 and J is TRBJ1-3, with D perhaps TRBD1 (5 bases). CDR1 and CDR2 from the germline V gene are ENHRY and SYGVKD. This CDR3 is built from 16 residues. Between the trimmed V and J ends, which lost 6 bases and 0 bases, there was a span of 15 bases. The CDR3 sequence: CAISPTGGLSGNTIYF. CDR3 coding DNA: TGTGCCATCAGCCCCACAGGAGGCCTCTCTGGAAACACCATATATTTT.

The chain has TRBV2 and TRBJ2-3, with 13 bases that match TRBD2. CDR1 and CDR2 from the germline V gene are SNHLY and FYNNEI. The CDR3 length is 16 residues. V shed 6 bases and J 4 bases; nucleotides not matched to a gene: 7. This chain's CDR3 is CASRRLAGGSSDTQYF. The DNA for the CDR3 is TGTGCCAGCAGACGACTAGCGGGGGGTAGTTCAGATACGCAGTATTTT.

The chain combines TRBV5-1 with TRBJ1-1; D is ambiguous. The V end lost 1 base, the J end lost 5 bases, and 15 bases lay between the germline ends. Looked up from germline, CDR1 is SGHRS and CDR2 is YFSETQ. This CDR3 comprises 15 residues. CDR3 region: CASSLFVGMGTEAFF. As DNA, the CDR3 is TGCGCCAGCAGCTTGTTTGTGGGCATGGGGACTGAAGCTTTCTTT.

This clone was found a few times. J is TRBJ1-2 and V is TRBV10-1, with 7 bases lining up with TRBD1. The CDR3 totals 12 residues. The ends lost 11 bases at V and 6 bases at J; junction bases unmatched: 9. Germline CDR1 and CDR2: WNHNN and SYGVQD (reference sequence). CDR3 bases: TGCGCCGGGGAGACAGGGACCGATGGCTACACCTTC. Residues: CAGETGTDGYTF.